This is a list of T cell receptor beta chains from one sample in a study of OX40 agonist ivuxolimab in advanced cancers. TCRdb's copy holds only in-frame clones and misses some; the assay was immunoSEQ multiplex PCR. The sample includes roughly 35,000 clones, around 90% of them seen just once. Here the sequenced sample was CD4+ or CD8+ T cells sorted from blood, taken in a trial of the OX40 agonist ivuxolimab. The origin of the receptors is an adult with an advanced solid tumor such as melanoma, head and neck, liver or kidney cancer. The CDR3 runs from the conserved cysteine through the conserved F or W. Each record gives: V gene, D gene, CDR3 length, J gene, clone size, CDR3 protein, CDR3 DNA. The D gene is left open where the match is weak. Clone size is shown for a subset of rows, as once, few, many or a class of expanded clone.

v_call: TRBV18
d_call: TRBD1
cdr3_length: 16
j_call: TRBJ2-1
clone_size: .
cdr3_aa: CASSPQGASSYNEQFF
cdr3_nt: TGTGCCAGCTCACCACAGGGGGCCAGCTCCTACAATGAGCAGTTCTTC

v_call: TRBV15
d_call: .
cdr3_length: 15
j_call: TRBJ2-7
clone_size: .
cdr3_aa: CATSNRTANSYEQYF
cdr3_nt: TGTGCCACCAGCAATCGGACAGCGAACTCCTACGAGCAGTACTTC

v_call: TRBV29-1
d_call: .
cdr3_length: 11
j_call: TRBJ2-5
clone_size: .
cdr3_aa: CSGTLGETQYF
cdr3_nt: TGCAGCGGGACACTAGGGGAGACCCAGTACTTC

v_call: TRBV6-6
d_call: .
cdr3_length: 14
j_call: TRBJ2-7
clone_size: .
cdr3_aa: CASSYSRPSYEQYF
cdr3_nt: TGTGCCAGCAGTTACTCGCGTCCCTCCTACGAGCAGTACTTC

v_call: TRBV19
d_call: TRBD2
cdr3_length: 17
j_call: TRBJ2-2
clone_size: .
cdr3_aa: CASSSPGLAGYTGELFF
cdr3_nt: TGTGCCAGTAGTTCCCCGGGACTAGCGGGTTATACCGGGGAGCTGTTTTTT

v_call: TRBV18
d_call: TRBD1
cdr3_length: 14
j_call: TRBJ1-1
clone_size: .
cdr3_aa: CASSPGRGHTEAFF
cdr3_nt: TGTGCCAGCTCACCAGGGAGGGGGCACACTGAAGCTTTCTTT

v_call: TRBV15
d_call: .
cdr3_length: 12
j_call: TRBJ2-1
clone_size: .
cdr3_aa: CATSRGYNEQFF
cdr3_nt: TGTGCCACCAGCAGGGGATACAATGAGCAGTTCTTC

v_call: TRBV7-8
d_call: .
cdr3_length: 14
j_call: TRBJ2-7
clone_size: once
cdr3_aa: CASSPRGGSYEQYF
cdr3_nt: TGTGCCAGCAGCCCTAGGGGCGGCTCCTACGAGCAGTACTTC

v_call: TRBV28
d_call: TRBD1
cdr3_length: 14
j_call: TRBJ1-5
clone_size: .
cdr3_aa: CASSKDRLNQPQHF
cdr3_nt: TGTGCCAGCAGTAAGGACAGGCTAAATCAGCCCCAGCATTTT

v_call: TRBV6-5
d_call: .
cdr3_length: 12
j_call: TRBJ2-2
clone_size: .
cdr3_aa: CASSTGGTELFF
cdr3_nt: TGTGCCAGCAGTACTGGGGGGACAGAGCTGTTTTTT

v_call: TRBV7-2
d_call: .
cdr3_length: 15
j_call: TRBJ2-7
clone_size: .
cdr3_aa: CASSLRGSPFYEQYF
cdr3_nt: TGTGCCAGCAGCTTACGGGGATCTCCCTTCTACGAGCAGTACTTC

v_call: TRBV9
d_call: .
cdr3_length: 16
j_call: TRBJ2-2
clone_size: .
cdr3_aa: CASSVGPSANTGELFF
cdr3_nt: TGTGCCAGCAGCGTAGGACCTAGCGCCAACACCGGGGAGCTGTTTTTT

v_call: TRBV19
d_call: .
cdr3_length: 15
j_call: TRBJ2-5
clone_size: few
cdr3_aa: CASSIGAIGQETQYF
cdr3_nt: TGTGCCAGTAGTATCGGGGCCATAGGTCAAGAGACCCAGTACTTC

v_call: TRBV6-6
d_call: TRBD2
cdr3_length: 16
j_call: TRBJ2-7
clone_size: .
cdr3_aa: CASRQTSGGDSYEQYF
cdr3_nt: TGTGCCAGCAGGCAGACTAGCGGGGGAGATTCTTACGAGCAGTACTTC

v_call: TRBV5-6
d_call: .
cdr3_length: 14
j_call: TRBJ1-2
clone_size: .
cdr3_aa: CASSPSASFYGYTF
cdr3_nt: TGTGCCAGCAGCCCGTCGGCCTCGTTCTATGGCTACACCTTC

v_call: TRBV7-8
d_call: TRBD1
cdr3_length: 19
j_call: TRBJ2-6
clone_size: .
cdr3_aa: CASSSSAGQGNYGANVLTF
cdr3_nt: TGTGCCAGCAGCTCTTCGGCGGGACAGGGGAACTATGGGGCCAACGTCCTGACTTTC

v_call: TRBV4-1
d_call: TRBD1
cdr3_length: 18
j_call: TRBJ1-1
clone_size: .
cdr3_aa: CASSKGQGTNTMNTEAFF
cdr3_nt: TGCGCCAGCAGCAAGGGACAGGGTACCAATACTATGAACACTGAAGCTTTCTTT

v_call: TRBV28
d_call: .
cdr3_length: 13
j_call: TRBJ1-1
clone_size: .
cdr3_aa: CASRTDGNDEAFF
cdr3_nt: TGTGCCAGCAGGACGGACGGGAATGATGAAGCTTTCTTT

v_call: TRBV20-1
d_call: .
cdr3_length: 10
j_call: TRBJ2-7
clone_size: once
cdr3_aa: CSARLGQQYF
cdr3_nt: TGCAGTGCTAGGTTGGGACAGCAGTACTTC

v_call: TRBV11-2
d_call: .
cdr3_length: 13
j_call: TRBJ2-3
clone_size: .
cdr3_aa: CASSPHRPDTQYF
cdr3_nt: TGTGCCAGCAGCCCCCACAGGCCAGATACGCAGTATTTT

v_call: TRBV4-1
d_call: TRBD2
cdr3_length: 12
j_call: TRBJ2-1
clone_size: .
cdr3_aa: CASSPSGIGQFF
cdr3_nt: TGCGCCAGCAGCCCTAGCGGGATAGGGCAGTTCTTC

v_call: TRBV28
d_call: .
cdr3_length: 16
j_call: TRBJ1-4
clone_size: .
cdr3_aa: CASSFNGFTANEKLFF
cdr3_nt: TGTGCCAGCAGTTTTAACGGGTTTACTGCTAATGAAAAACTGTTTTTT

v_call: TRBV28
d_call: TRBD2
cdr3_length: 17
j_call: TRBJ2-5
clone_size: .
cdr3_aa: CASSFVGTRGLQETQYF
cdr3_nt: TGTGCCAGCAGTTTCGTCGGGACTAGGGGTCTCCAAGAGACCCAGTACTTC

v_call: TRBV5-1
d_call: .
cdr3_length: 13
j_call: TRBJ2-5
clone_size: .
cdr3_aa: CASSRRTVETQYF
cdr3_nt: TGCGCCAGCAGCAGGCGGACGGTGGAGACCCAGTACTTC

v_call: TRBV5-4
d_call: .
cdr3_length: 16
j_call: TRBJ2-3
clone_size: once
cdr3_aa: CASSLGGGFVADTQYF
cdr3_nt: TGTGCCAGCAGCTTGGGTGGGGGCTTTGTGGCAGATACGCAGTATTTT

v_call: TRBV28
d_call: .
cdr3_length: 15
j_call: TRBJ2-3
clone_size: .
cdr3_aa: CASSSTKGVTDTQYF
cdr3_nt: TGTGCCAGCAGTTCCACCAAGGGGGTCACAGATACGCAGTATTTT